Listed here is a single T cell receptor (beta chain). Its antigen is unidentified. The source of the sample is a study of T cells in Graves' hyperthyroidism and ophthalmopathy. The wider study: The authors collected peripheral blood at initial diagnosis, before any treatment.

Trimming pared 6 bases from V and 0 bases from J, leaving 17 bases between. The CDR3 runs 17 residues. Findings and limits, study-wide: Progression to ophthalmopathy was predicted a median of roughly 6.6 months early.

Amplification of TCR beta CDR3 regions used RNA as the template. HTBI primers drove first-round RT-PCR of the TCR CDR3. TCRdb passed the multiplex PCR reads through MiXCR, listing each CDR3 protein once. The sample records over 250,000 distinct CDR3 sequences, 25% to 30% being singletons. The chain carries TRBV12-3 or TRBV12-4 and TRBJ2-2; D not certain. The source material was blood. The TCR was taken from a man aged 40-49 years with Graves' hyperthyroidism that later progressed to Graves' ophthalmopathy. CDR3 sequence (DNA): TGTGCCAGCAGCTCCCTCATAGGCTTGACGAACACCGGGGAGCTGTTTTTT. Residues: CASSSLIGLTNTGELFF.